Presented here are 15 T cell receptor beta chains from one specimen sequenced in a study of CD8+ T cells in alopecia areata. Treatment reported: oral pan-JAK inhibitor, 5-10 mg twice daily. As the sequencing template, cDNA was produced by extracting RNA and reverse transcribing it. TCRdb's table, derived via immunoSEQ multiplex PCR, lists solely in-frame clones and lacks some. The sample gives a few hundred thousand clones, roughly two fifths of which show up once; under 0.55% is in the top ten. The sequencing here drew on CD4+ T cells sorted from blood, taken between weeks 30 and 35, from a patient treated with tofacitinib. The receptors derive from a human donor with alopecia areata.

The rearrangement links TRBV29-1 to TRBJ1-2, with D tentatively TRBD1 (6 bases). Germline CDR1 reads SQVTM; CDR2 reads ANQGSEA. Trimming pared 5 bases from V and 6 bases from J, leaving 19 bases between. This CDR3 is 14 amino acids long. The CDR3 spells CSVSEAGTPNGYTF. The CDR3 DNA follows: TGCAGCGTTTCCGAAGCAGGGACACCGAATGGCTACACCTTC.

The chain joins TRBV6-5 to TRBJ2-2; 7 nucleotides agree with TRBD1. The CDR3 sequence is 15 residues long. Germline CDR1 is MNHEY and CDR2 is SVGAGI. V trimming: 5 bases; J trimming: 1 base; junction bases outside the gene matches: 4. CDR3 loop: CASSRQGRNTGELFF. The CDR3 nucleotides are TGTGCCAGCAGTCGACAGGGACGGAACACCGGGGAGCTGTTTTTT.

This chain links TRBV27 with TRBJ2-2; D might be TRBD1 or TRBD2, each matching 5 bases. The CDR3 sequence is 15 residues long. Trimming pared 3 bases from V and 6 bases from J, leaving 14 bases between. Germline assignment: CDR1 MNHEY and CDR2 SMNVEV (reference sequence). Here the CDR3 DNA reads TGTGCCAGCAGTTTTGAGCGCAGAGGGGCCGGGGAGCTGTTTTTT. Translated, it gives CASSFERRGAGELFF.

This clone was recorded only once. The chain has TRBV6-1 and TRBJ2-7, with a possible D match to TRBD1 (6 bases). This CDR3 has 15 amino acids. V lost 6 bases and J lost 0, with 15 bases in between. The V gene's germline CDR1 is MNHNS and CDR2 SASEGT. The DNA for the CDR3 is TGTGCCAGCAGGGGGGCTGGAGTAGGCTCCTACGAGCAGTACTTC. Its protein is CASRGAGVGSYEQYF.

CDR3 nucleotides: TGTGCCAGCAGTCCTGACAGGGGTGGTGAAAAACTGTTTTTT. It is translated as CASSPDRGGEKLFF. The chain has TRBV6-5 and TRBJ1-4, with TRBD1 identical over 8 bases. V shed 5 bases, J shed 7 bases, and the junction held 6 bases outside the gene matches. CDR3 length equals 14 residues. In germline, CDR1 is MNHEY, CDR2 SVGAGI.

V usage is TRBV29-1 and J usage is TRBJ2-7; D perhaps matches TRBD2 (5 bases). Germline V gives CDR1 SQVTM, CDR2 ANQGSEA. The V end lost 8 bases, the J end lost 6 bases, and 23 bases lay between the germline ends. The CDR3 loop spans 14 amino acids. The CDR3 DNA sequence: TGCAGCTCCCTTGTTGGAGGCAAGAGGGCCGAGCAGTACTTC. Its translation: CSSLVGGKRAEQYF.

The CDR3 bases are TGTGCCAGCAGCCCTCGGTTATTAGCCACAGATACGCAGTATTTT. It yields the protein CASSPRLLATDTQYF. V is TRBV9 and J is TRBJ2-3; D is undetermined. Germline CDR1 reads SGDLS; CDR2 reads YYNGEE. With 4 bases removed from V and 2 bases from J, the gap between germline ends came to 14 bases. CDR3 length: 15 amino acids.

Only a few counts were recorded for this clone. The V and J genes are TRBV18 and TRBJ1-1; unclear D gene. The germline V and J ends were trimmed by 6 bases and 2 bases, with 7 bases remaining between them. Germline lookup yields CDR1 KGHSH and CDR2 LQKENI. The CDR3 contains 12 residues. As DNA, the CDR3 is TGTGCCAGCTCCCAAGGCAACACTGAAGCTTTCTTT. Translating gives CASSQGNTEAFF.

This chain's CDR3 is CASSLGISQAYQYF. The CDR3 DNA reads as TGTGCCAGCAGCTTAGGGATCTCACAGGCCTATCAGTACTTC. The chain couples TRBV7-8 to TRBJ2-7, with TRBD1 as a possible D gene (5 bases). CDR3 length: 14 residues. V was cut by 1 base and J by 10 bases, with 17 bases left in between. Germline CDR1 is SGHVS and CDR2 is FQNEAQ.

This chain links TRBV30 with TRBJ1-2, with a possible D match to TRBD1 (5 bases). Trimming left V 0 bases short and J 4 bases short, with 15 bases between. Germline V gene data show CDR1 as GTSNPN and CDR2 as SVGIG (reference sequence). CDR3 length: 15 amino acids. The CDR3 is CAWSVPRVRLYGYTF. CDR3 bases: TGTGCCTGGAGTGTACCCAGGGTACGGCTCTATGGCTACACCTTC. The full variable domain, completed using reference TRBV30 and TRBJ1-2, is SQTIHQWPATLVQPVGSPLSLECTVEGTSNPNLYWYRQAAGRGLQLLFYSVGIGQISSEVPQNLSASRPQDRQFILSSKKLLLSDSGFYLCAWSVPRVRLYGYTFGSGTRLTVV.

The CDR3 sequence: CASSYTGTGVYEQYF. The CDR3 DNA reads TGTGCCAGCAGTTACACCGGGACAGGCGTTTACGAGCAGTACTTC. The chain joins TRBV6-5 to TRBJ2-7; 8 nucleotides match TRBD1. Trimming at V came to 2 bases and at J to 4 bases, leaving 7 bases not matched to a gene. Per the germline V gene, CDR1 is MNHEY and CDR2 is SVGAGI. There are 15 residues in the CDR3.

The V gene is TRBV4-2, the J gene TRBJ2-7; D is unresolved. V shed 5 bases and J shed 7 bases, with 9 bases lying between them. The CDR3 contains 11 residues. From germline, CDR1 is LGHNA and CDR2 YNFKEQ. The CDR3 region has the DNA TGTGCCAGCAGCTTATCCGAGGAGCAGTACTTC. The encoded protein is CASSLSEEQYF.

This clone was seen only a few times. The chain is built from TRBV14 and TRBJ2-1, with 9 bases fitting TRBD2. The CDR3 is made up of 15 amino acids. V lost 5 bases and J lost 5; bases outside the gene matches: 7. The germline V gene encodes CDR1 SGHDN and CDR2 FVKESK. The CDR3 here is CASSTRAGGNNEQFF. The DNA of the CDR3 is TGTGCCAGCAGCACAAGAGCGGGGGGAAACAATGAGCAGTTCTTC.

This clone has only a few counts. The gene calls are TRBV2 and TRBJ1-1; D unclear. The CDR3 extends over 15 amino acids. CDR1 is SNHLY and CDR2 is FYNNEI in the germline V gene. V lost 2 bases to trimming and J lost 0 bases, with 10 bases between them. This CDR3 reads CASSEPWVMNTEAFF. Here the CDR3 DNA reads TGTGCCAGCAGTGAACCCTGGGTAATGAACACTGAAGCTTTCTTT. Supplemented by reference TRBV2 and TRBJ1-1, the full variable domain reads EPEVTQTPSHQVTQMGQEVILRCVPISNHLYFYWYRQILGQKVEFLVSFYNNEISEKSEIFDDQFSVERPDGSNFTLKIRSTKLEDSAMYFCASSEPWVMNTEAFFGQGTRLTVV.

J is TRBJ2-3 and V is TRBV2, with a weak D call TRBD2 (6 bases). The CDR3 is 17 residues long. V lost 4 bases and J 0 bases, leaving 17 bases between the germline ends. In germline, CDR1 is SNHLY, CDR2 FYNNEI. This CDR3 is CASSAPGIAASTDTQYF. Written as DNA, the CDR3 is TGTGCCAGCAGTGCTCCGGGGATAGCGGCTAGCACAGATACGCAGTATTTT.